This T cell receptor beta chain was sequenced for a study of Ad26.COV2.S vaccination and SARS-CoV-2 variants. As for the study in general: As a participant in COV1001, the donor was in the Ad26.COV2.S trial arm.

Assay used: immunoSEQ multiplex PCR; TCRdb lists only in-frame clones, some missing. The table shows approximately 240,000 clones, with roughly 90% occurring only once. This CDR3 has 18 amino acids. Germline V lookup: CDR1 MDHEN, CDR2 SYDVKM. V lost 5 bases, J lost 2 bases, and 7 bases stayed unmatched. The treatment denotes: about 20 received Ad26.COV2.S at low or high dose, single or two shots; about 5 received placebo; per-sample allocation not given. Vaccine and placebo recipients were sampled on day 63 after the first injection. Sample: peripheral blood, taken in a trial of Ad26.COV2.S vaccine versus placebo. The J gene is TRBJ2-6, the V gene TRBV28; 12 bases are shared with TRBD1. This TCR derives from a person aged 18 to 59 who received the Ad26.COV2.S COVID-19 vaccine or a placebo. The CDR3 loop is CASSRDRGQLTGANVLTF. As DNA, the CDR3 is TGTGCCAGCAGTCGGGACAGGGGGCAGCTGACTGGGGCCAACGTCCTGACTTTC.